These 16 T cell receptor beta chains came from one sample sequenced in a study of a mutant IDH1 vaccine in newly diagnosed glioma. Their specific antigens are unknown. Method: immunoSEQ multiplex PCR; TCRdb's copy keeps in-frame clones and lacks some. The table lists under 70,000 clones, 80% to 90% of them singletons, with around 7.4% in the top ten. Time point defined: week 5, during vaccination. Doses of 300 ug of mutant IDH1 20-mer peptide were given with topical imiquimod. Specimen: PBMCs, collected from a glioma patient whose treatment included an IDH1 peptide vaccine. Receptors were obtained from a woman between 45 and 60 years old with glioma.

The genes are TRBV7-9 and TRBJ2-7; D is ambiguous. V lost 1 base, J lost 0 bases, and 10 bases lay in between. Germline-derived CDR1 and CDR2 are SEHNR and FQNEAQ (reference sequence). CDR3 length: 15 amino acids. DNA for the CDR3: TGTGCCAGCAGCTTAGAGGGTGTGAGCTCCTACGAGCAGTACTTC. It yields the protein CASSLEGVSSYEQYF.

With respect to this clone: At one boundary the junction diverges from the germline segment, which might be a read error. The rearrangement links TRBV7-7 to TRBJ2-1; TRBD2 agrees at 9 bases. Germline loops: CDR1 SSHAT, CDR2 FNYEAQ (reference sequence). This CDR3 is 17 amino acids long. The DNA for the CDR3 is TGTGCTAGCAGCCCGGGGAGCGGGGGGCCCCCCTACAATGAGCAGTTCTTC. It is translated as CASSPGSGGPPYNEQFF.

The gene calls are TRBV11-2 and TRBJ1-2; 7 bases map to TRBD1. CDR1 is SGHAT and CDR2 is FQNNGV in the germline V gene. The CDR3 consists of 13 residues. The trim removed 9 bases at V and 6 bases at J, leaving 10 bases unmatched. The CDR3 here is CARPDRDSHGYTF. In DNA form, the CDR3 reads TGTGCCAGGCCGGACCGGGACAGCCATGGCTACACCTTC.

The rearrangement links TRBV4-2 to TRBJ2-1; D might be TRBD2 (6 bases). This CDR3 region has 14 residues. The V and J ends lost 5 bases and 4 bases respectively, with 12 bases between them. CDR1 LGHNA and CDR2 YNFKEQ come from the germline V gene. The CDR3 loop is CASSGGTSYNEQFF. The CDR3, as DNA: TGTGCCAGCAGCGGAGGGACCTCATACAATGAGCAGTTCTTC.

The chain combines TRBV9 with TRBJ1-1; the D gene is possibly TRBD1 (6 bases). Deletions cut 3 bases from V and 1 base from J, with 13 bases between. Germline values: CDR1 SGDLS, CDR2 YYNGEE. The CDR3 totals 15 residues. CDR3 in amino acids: CASSAQGSTNTEAFF. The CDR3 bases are TGTGCCAGCAGCGCTCAGGGGTCAACGAACACTGAAGCTTTCTTT.

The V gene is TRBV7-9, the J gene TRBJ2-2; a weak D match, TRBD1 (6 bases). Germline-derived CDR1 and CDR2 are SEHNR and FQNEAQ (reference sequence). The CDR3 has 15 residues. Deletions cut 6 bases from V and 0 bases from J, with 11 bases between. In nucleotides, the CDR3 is TGTGCCAGCAGGAGACAGGATTCGAACACCGGGGAGCTGTTTTTT. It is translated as CASRRQDSNTGELFF.

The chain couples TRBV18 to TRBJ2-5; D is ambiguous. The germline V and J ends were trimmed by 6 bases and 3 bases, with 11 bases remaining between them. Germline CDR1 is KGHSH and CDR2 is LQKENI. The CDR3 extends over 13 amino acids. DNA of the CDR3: TGTGCCAGCTCCCTCGGACGGGAAGAGACCCAGTACTTC. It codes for CASSLGREETQYF.

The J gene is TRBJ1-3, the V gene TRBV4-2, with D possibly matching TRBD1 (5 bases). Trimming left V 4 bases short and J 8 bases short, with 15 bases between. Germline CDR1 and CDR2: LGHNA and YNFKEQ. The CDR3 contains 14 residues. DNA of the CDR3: TGTGCCAGCAGCCCCAGGGACCGGGTGGACACCATATATTTT. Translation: CASSPRDRVDTIYF.

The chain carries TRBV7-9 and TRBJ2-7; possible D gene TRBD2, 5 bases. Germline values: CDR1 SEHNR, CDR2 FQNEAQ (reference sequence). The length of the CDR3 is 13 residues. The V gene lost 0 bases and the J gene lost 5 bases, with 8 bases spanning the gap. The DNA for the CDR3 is TGTGCCAGCAGCTTAGCGGACGGGGACGAGCAGTACTTC. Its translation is CASSLADGDEQYF.

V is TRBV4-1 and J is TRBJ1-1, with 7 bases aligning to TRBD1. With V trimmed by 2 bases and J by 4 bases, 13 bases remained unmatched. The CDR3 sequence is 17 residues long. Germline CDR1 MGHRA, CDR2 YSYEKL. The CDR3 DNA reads TGCGCCAGCAGCCAATTTCCGCGGCAGGGGGTGGCCACTGAAGCTTTCTTT. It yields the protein CASSQFPRQGVATEAFF.

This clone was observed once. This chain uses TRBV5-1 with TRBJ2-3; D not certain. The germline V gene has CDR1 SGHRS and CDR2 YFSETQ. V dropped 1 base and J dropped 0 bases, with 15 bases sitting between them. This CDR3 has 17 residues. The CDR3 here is CASSLQWSSSSTDTQYF. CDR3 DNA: TGCGCCAGCAGCTTGCAGTGGTCGTCCTCTAGCACAGATACGCAGTATTTT.

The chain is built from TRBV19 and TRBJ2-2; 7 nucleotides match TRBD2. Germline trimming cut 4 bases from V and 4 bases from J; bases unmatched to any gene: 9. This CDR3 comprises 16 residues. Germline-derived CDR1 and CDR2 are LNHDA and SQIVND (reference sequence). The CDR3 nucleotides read TGTGCCAGTAGTAGGAACCCCAGCGGGGCCACCGGGGAGCTGTTTTTT. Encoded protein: CASSRNPSGATGELFF.

Here the CDR3 DNA reads TGTGCCAGCAGCGTCAATCCGGAACCATGGGAGCGGGGGGTGAATGAGCAGTTCTTC. Amino acid sequence: CASSVNPEPWERGVNEQFF. This chain joins TRBV9 and TRBJ2-1; 9 bases are a match to TRBD2. This CDR3 has 19 amino acids. Germline V lookup: CDR1 SGDLS, CDR2 YYNGEE. The V gene end was trimmed by 2 bases and the J gene end by 7 bases; junction bases not matched to a gene: 19.

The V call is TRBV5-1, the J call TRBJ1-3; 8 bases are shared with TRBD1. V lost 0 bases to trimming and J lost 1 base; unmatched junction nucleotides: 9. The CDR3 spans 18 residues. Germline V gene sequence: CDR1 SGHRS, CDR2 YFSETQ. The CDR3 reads CASSLEGTGRMSGNTIYF. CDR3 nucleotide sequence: TGCGCCAGCAGCTTGGAGGGGACAGGTCGGATGTCTGGAAACACCATATATTTT. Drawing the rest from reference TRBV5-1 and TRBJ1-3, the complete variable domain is KAGVTQTPRYLIKTRGQQVTLSCSPISGHRSVSWYQQTPGQGLQFLFEYFSETQRNKGNFPGRFSGRQFSNSRSEMNVSTLELGDSALYLCASSLEGTGRMSGNTIYFGEGSWLTVV.

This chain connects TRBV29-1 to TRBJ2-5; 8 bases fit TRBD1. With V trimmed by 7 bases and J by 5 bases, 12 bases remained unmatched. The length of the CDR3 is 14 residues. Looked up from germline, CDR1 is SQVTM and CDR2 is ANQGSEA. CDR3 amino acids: CSGTRTGSTETQYF. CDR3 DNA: TGCAGCGGGACTCGGACAGGGTCCACCGAGACCCAGTACTTC.

The CDR3 nucleotides read TGTGCCAGCAGCTCCCCGACAGGGCGGTATGGCTACACCTTC. Translation gives CASSSPTGRYGYTF. The chain recombines TRBV5-4 with TRBJ1-2; TRBD1 matches 7 bases. CDR1 and CDR2 from the germline V gene are SGHNT and YYREEE (reference sequence). The V segment lost 3 bases and the J segment 5 bases; nucleotides outside the gene matches: 7. This CDR3 is 14 amino acids long.